The clone carrying this T cell receptor beta chain was seen more than once but under ten times. Its specificity is unknown. Patients all relapsed after autologous stem cell transplantation, and there was variation in brentuximab vedotin exposure. Relapsed/refractory classical Hodgkin lymphoma patients had complete, partial or progressive responses. Per the germline V gene, CDR1 is SQVTM and CDR2 is ANQGSEA. The CDR3 runs 11 residues. The V end lost 7 bases, the J end lost 4 bases, and 10 bases lay between the germline ends. The table came from immunoSEQ multiplex PCR; TCRdb's copy has only in-frame clones and leaves some out. The table records around 45,000 clones, over 65% of them present only once. The data were taken from a study of PD-1 blockade in classical Hodgkin lymphoma. General study findings and limits: Diversity in CD4+ TCRs, unlike that measured in CD8+ TCRs, had risen significantly by C4D1. Whatever underlies the repertoire differences (possibly disease activity or prior therapy) remains undefined.

This receptor was taken from a human donor with classical Hodgkin lymphoma. The sequencing here drew on peripheral blood mononuclear cells (PBMCs), taken before the second cycle of nivolumab. The V and J genes are TRBV29-1 and TRBJ1-2; a possible D gene is TRBD1 (6 bases). CDR3 bases: TGCAGCGGTTGGGACACCTATGGCTACACCTTC. It specifies CSGWDTYGYTF.